Described below is a single T cell receptor beta chain sequence and its context. Its antigen is not identified. These data belong to a study of blood T cells in healthy people across ages. Germline CDR1 LNHNV, CDR2 YYDKDF (reference sequence). Germline trimming cut 0 bases from V and 0 bases from J; bases unmatched to any gene: 5. The CDR3 has 16 amino acids. Study-level points and caveats: Unknown donor CMV status possibly confounded expanded clonotype changes.

For the second PCR, which ran for roughly 6 to 12 cycles, a sample-barcoded 5' primer and a J-beta primer mix were used. TCRdb recomputed calls from the 5' RACE reads with MiXCR, one row per CDR3 protein. The profile shows roughly 1.4 million distinct CDR3 sequences, around 59% of them singletons. The sequenced sample was blood. The TCR comes from a young man in good health. V usage is TRBV15 and J usage is TRBJ2-7; 7 bases are a match to TRBD1. This CDR3 is CATSREQGRSSYEQYF. The CDR3 DNA reads as TGTGCCACCAGCAGAGAACAGGGGCGAAGCTCCTACGAGCAGTACTTC.